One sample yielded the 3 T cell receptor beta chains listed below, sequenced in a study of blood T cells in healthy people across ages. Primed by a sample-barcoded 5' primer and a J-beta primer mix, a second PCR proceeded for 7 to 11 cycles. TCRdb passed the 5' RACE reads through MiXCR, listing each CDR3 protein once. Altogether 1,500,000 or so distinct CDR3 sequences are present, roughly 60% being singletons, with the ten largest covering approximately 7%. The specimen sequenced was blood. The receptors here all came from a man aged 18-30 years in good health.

CDR3 coding DNA: TGCGCCACGTCCGTAGCGGCACCAGATACGCAGTATTTT. It encodes CATSVAAPDTQYF. The V gene is TRBV10-2, the J gene TRBJ2-3; TRBD2 might be the D (6 bases). V lost 10 bases to trimming and J lost 4 bases, with 15 bases between them. Germline CDR1 WSHSY, CDR2 SAAADI. This CDR3 has 13 amino acids.

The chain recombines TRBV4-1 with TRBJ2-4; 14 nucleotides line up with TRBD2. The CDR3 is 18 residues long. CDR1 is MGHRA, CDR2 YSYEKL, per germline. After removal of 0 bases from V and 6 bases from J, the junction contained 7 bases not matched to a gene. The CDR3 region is CASSQETTGTSGRNIQYF. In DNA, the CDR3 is TGCGCCAGCAGCCAAGAAACTACCGGGACTAGCGGGAGAAACATTCAGTACTTC.

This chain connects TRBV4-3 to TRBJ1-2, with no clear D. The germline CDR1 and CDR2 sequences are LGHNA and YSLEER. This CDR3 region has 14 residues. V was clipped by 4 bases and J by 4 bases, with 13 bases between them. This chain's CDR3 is CASSPRTRSYGYTF. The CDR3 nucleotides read TGCGCCAGCAGCCCCAGGACGCGGTCCTATGGCTACACCTTC.